This passage covers 3 T cell receptor beta chains from one sample sequenced in a study of graft-versus-host responses after intestinal transplantation. The data were produced by immunoSEQ multiplex PCR, yet TCRdb's version contains in-frame clones alone and is incomplete. Among about 41,000 clones listed, approximately 95% were seen once. These receptors are not linked to any known antigen. This specimen was unstimulated CD8+ T cells sorted from spleen or lymph node cells, taken before transplant. The receptors originated from a human donor who was the organ donor for an intestinal transplant.

This chain joins TRBV7-9 and TRBJ2-1; 13 bases agree with TRBD2. Germline V lookup: CDR1 SEHNR, CDR2 FQNEAQ (reference sequence). The CDR3 runs 18 residues. V trimming: 2 bases; J trimming: 8 bases; junction bases outside the gene matches: 12. Written as DNA, the CDR3 is TGTGCCAGCAGCTTATCGTACGCACTAGCGGGGGGGTTGGATGAGCAGTTCTTC. It translates to CASSLSYALAGGLDEQFF.

This clone was found once. The CDR3 nucleotides are TGTGCCAGCAGCTCAGAGAGGAATCAGCCCCAGCATTTT. Translating it yields CASSSERNQPQHF. The rearrangement joins TRBV5-4 to TRBJ1-5, with D unresolved. From germline, CDR1 is SGHNT and CDR2 YYREEE (reference sequence). The CDR3 is 13 amino acids. Trimming removed 3 bases from V and 4 bases from J, with 8 bases in between.

This chain links TRBV2 with TRBJ1-2; TRBD1 matches at 10 bases. CDR3 length equals 14 residues. Germline values: CDR1 SNHLY, CDR2 FYNNEI. Trimming cost V 1 base and J 7 bases; bases outside gene matches: 3. CDR3 DNA sequence: TGTGCCAGCAGTGAAGGGACAGGGGGTTTTGGCTACACCTTC. The encoded protein is CASSEGTGGFGYTF.